This TCR beta chain derives from a study of shared clonotypes between healthy human individuals. This clone showed up many times. Its antigen is not known. Healthy adults negative for HIV, lacking recent acute infections or vaccinations, served as donors. Everyone who donated was a Caucasian adult who lived in Nashville, Tennessee. Findings and caveats of the study: Measured sharing among donors was expected to vary with sequencing depth. Blood was the only sampled material, and tissue repertoires likely differ.

Clones were sequenced by immunoSEQ multiplex PCR, and TCRdb holds only the in-frame ones, with some missing. The sample yields 500,000 to 650,000 clones, around 81% seen once. CDR3 length: 15 amino acids. Germline assignment: CDR1 MNHEY and CDR2 SMNVEV (reference sequence). V shed 6 bases and J shed 9 bases, with 23 bases lying between them. The J gene is TRBJ2-5, the V gene TRBV27, with a weak D call TRBD2 (6 bases). The sequence came from a woman aged 40 to 49 in good health. Some clones in this sample may be carry-over from other donors' samples. The specimen sequenced was PBMCs. The CDR3 loop is CASSRPGTGVRAQYF. CDR3 in DNA: TGTGCCAGCAGCAGGCCCGGGACGGGGGTGCGGGCCCAGTACTTC.